This TCR beta chain was identified during a study of response to subunit inactivated influenza vaccine (dated by TCRdb to 2017 to 2018). As for the study more broadly: Deep quantitative profiling of the T cell receptor repertoire was used in the study to follow responses to a trivalent subunit inactivated influenza vaccine. The paper as a whole reports these results and caveats: It was suggested by the authors that each seasonal influenza vaccination may recruit only a limited number of new T cells.

Via the germline V gene, CDR1 is LGHNA and CDR2 YSLEER. Trimming takes 4 bases from V and 5 bases from J, and the germline ends sit 12 bases apart. There are 14 amino acids in the CDR3, from cysteine to phenylalanine inclusive. Of all the DNA, just the CDR3 is kept, 42 bases in frame from base 1. Receptor libraries were prepared by RT-PCR. Instrument used: Illumina HiSeq 2500. Using fastp at Q25 and MiXCR, TCRdb reprocessed the public reads and kept productive beta chains. Each entry merges the rows of one CDR3 protein and shows their most common DNA and genes. This sample has 300,000 to 350,000 distinct CDR3 sequences in its table, and 22% of those were observed once. 10% to 13% of the sample comes from the top ten. This clonotype was detected a few times. Its recognized antigen is unknown. Base qualities are not at hand, and no much larger clone is one base apart.

The sequence derives from a man aged 50-75 years who received an inactivated influenza vaccine. Donor details come from another sample of the same person, matched by shared clones. The material was PBMCs from blood, obtained approximately 22 months after vaccination. The chain employs TRBV4-3 and TRBJ2-1; the best D guess is TRBD2, with 6 bases matching. The CDR3 in this case is CASSPGTYNNEQFF. The nucleotide sequence reads TGCGCCAGCAGCCCCGGGACTTATAACAATGAGCAGTTCTTC.